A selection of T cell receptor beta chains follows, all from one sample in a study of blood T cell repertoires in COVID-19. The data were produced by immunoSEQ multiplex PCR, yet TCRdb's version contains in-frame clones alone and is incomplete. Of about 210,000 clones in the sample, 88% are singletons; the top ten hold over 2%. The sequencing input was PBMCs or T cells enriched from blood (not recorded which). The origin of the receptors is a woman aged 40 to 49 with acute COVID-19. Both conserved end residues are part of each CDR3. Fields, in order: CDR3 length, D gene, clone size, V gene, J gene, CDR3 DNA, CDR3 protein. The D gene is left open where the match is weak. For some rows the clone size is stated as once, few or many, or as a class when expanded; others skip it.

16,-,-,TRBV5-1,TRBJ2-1,TGCGCCAGCAGCTTGGGTAGGGGAGCGGGCTACAATGAGCAGTTCTTC,CASSLGRGAGYNEQFF
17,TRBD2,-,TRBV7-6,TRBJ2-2,TGTGCCAGCAGCGCACCCCAACTAGCGGGAGCTTCCGGGGAGCTGTTTTTT,CASSAPQLAGASGELFF
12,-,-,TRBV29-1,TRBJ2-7,TGCAGCGGCCGGACAGCTTCCTACGAGCAGTACTTC,CSGRTASYEQYF
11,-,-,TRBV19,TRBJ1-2,TGTGCCAGTAACTGGGAGGGGTCCCTCACCTTC,CASNWEGSLTF
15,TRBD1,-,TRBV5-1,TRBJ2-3,TGCGCCAGCAGCCCGGCGACAGGGGGCGCGGATACGCAGTATTTT,CASSPATGGADTQYF
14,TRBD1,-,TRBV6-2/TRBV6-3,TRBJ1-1,TGTGCCAGCAGTCCCTCCCCAGGGGGGACTGAAGCTTTCTTT,CASSPSPGGTEAFF
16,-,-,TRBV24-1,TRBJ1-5,TGTGCCACCAGTGACTCCTCCACAGGGTATAATCAGCCCCAGCATTTT,CATSDSSTGYNQPQHF
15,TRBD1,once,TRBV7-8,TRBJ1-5,TGTGCCAGCAGCCTAAGGGACAGGGGAAATCAGCCCCAGCATTTT,CASSLRDRGNQPQHF
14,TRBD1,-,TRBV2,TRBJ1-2,TGTGCCAGCAGCTATCGTCCGGGACAGGATGGCTACACCTTC,CASSYRPGQDGYTF
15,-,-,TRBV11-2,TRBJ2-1,TGTGCCAGCAGCTTACGGAGCAGGGCTGGGGATGAGCAGTTCTTC,CASSLRSRAGDEQFF
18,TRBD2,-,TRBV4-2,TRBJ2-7,TGTGCCAGCAGCCAAGGCGGTAGCGGGGGAAAGACTCAGTACGAGCAGTACTTC,CASSQGGSGGKTQYEQYF
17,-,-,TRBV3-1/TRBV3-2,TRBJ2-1,TGTGCCAGCAGCCAACATGGAGGTGGGGTCCAAGGAGATGAGCAGTTCTTC,CASSQHGGGVQGDEQFF
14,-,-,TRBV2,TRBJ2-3,TGTGCCAGCAGTGCGGGTAGAACCACAGATACGCAGTATTTT,CASSAGRTTDTQYF
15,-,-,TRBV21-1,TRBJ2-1,TGTGCCAGCAGCCGCCGGGACAGGGGGAGCAATGAGCAGTTCTTC,CASSRRDRGSNEQFF
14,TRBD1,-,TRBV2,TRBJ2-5,TGTGCCAGCAGTGAAGGACAGGGTGGTGAGACCCAGTACTTC,CASSEGQGGETQYF
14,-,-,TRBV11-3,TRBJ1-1,TGTGCCAGCAGCTTACAGGGGTGGAACACTGAAGCTTTCTTT,CASSLQGWNTEAFF
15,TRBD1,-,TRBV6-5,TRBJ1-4,TGTGCCAGCACACCCCGGACAGGGGTAAAAGAAAAACTGTTTTTT,CASTPRTGVKEKLFF
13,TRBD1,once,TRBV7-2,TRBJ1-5,TGTGCCAGCAATAATAGGGGGCAGGAGCCCCAGCATTTT,CASNNRGQEPQHF
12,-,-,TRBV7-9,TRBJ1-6,TGTGCCAGCAGCTTACTCAATTCACCCCTCCACTTT,CASSLLNSPLHF
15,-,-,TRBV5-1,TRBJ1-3,TGCGCCAGCAGCCTGGCGGGAGGGGACGGAAACACCATATATTTT,CASSLAGGDGNTIYF
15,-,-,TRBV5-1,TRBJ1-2,TGCGCCAGCAGCCCAGGCGATGGGTCAAGCTATGGCTACACCTTC,CASSPGDGSSYGYTF
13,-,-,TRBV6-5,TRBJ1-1,TGTGCCAGCAGCTTTCTGGGGAGCACTGAAGCTTTCTTT,CASSFLGSTEAFF
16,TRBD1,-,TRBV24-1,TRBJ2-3,TGTGCCACCAGTGATACGAGACAGGGTCATTCAGATACGCAGTATTTT,CATSDTRQGHSDTQYF
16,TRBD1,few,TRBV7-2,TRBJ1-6,TGTGCCAGCAGCTTAAAAACAGGGGCCAATAATTCACCCCTCCACTTT,CASSLKTGANNSPLHF
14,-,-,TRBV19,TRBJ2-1,TGTGCCAGTCGTACGTGGGAGAGGTACAATGAGCAGTTCTTC,CASRTWERYNEQFF
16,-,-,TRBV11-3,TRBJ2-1,TGTGCCAGCAGCTTAAGTCAGCTAGGGGCAAAACATGAGCAGTTCTTC,CASSLSQLGAKHEQFF
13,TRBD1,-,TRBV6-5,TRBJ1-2,TGTGCCAGCAGGGCCGGGACAGGGCGGGGCTACACCTTC,CASRAGTGRGYTF
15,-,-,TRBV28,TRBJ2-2,TGTGCCAGCAGTTTAGGCGGACAGATCACCGGGGAGCTGTTTTTT,CASSLGGQITGELFF
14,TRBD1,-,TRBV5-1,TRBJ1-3,TGCGCCAGCAGCCCGACCGGGACAGGGAACACCATATATTTT,CASSPTGTGNTIYF
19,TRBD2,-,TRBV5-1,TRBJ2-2,TGCGCCAGCAGCTTGATAATGGGTCGACTAGCCGGGGGAGCCGGGGAGCTGTTTTTT,CASSLIMGRLAGGAGELFF
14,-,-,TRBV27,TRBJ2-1,TGTGCCAGCTGGGGGGACAGCTCCTACAATGAGCAGTTCTTC,CASWGDSSYNEQFF
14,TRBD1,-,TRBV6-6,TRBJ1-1,TGTGCCAGCAGCCCGTCCACAGGGGGCACTGAAGCTTTCTTT,CASSPSTGGTEAFF
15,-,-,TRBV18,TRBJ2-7,TGTGCCAGCTCACTCGGGACATTGGGGACCTACGAGCAGTACTTC,CASSLGTLGTYEQYF
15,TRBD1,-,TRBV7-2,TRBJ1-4,TGTGCCAGCAGCCGCCGGGACAGAGATAATGAAAAACTGTTTTTT,CASSRRDRDNEKLFF
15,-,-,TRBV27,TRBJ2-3,TGTGCCAGCAGTTTAAACAGGGTAAAGACAGATACGCAGTATTTT,CASSLNRVKTDTQYF
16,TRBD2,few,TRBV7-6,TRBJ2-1,TGTGCCAGCAGCTTAGGAACCGGGACTAGACACAATGAGCAGTTCTTC,CASSLGTGTRHNEQFF
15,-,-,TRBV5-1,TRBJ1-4,TGCGCCAGCAGCCAGATCCCAGGGACTAATGAAAAACTGTTTTTT,CASSQIPGTNEKLFF
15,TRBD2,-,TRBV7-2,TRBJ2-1,TGTGCCAGCAGCTTAGTGGTCGGGGGGTACAATGAGCAGTTCTTC,CASSLVVGGYNEQFF
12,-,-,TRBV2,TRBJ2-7,TGTGCCAGCACCGGAGTCTCCTACGAGCAGTACTTC,CASTGVSYEQYF
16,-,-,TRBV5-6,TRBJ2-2,TGTGCCAGCAGCCCGCGGCGGGTCCTTCCAACGGGGGAGCTGTTTTTT,CASSPRRVLPTGELFF
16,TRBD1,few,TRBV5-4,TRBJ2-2,TGTGCCAGCAGCTCTGGACAGGGGCCGGGCACCGGGGAGCTGTTTTTT,CASSSGQGPGTGELFF
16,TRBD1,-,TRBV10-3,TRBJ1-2,TGTGCCATCAGTGAGTCGAAGGGACAGGCATTATATGGCTACACCTTC,CAISESKGQALYGYTF
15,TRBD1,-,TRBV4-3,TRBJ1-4,TGCGCCAGCAGGTCTACTCAGGGGGCAAAAGAAAAACTGTTTTTT,CASRSTQGAKEKLFF
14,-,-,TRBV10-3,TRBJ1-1,TGTGCCATCAGTGAGTCGGAGGGGAACACTGAAGCTTTCTTT,CAISESEGNTEAFF
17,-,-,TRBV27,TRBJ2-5,TGTGCCAGCCGTCCTCTAGGTGGCACAGGGAGTTGGGAGACCCAGTACTTC,CASRPLGGTGSWETQYF
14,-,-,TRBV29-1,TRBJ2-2,TGCAGCGTTGCGGAGACAGTGAACACCGGGGAGCTGTTTTTT,CSVAETVNTGELFF
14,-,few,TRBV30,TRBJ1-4,TGTGCCTGGAGTGTTAGGACAGCGAATGAAAAACTGTTTTTT,CAWSVRTANEKLFF
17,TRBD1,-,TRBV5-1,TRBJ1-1,TGCGCCAGCAGCCTATCACCCCACAGGGGGCGGAACACTGAAGCTTTCTTT,CASSLSPHRGRNTEAFF
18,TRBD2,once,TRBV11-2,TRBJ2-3,TGTGCCAGCAAAGGGGGGGGTCTGGGACTAGCTAGCACAGATACGCAGTATTTT,CASKGGGLGLASTDTQYF
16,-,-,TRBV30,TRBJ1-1,TGTGCCTGGAGTGTTCTGGCGGGGCTGATGAACACTGAAGCTTTCTTT,CAWSVLAGLMNTEAFF
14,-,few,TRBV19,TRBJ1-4,TGTGCCAGTAGATACCACGCGGCTAATGAAAAACTGTTTTTT,CASRYHAANEKLFF
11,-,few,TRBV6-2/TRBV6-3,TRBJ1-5,TGTGCCAGCAGCAATGACAGCCCGCAGCATTTT,CASSNDSPQHF
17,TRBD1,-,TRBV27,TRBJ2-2,TGTGCCAGCCTGCCAGCAGTCCCGGGACAGGGTTCCGGGGAGCTGTTTTTT,CASLPAVPGQGSGELFF
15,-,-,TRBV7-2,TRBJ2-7,TGTGCCAGCAGCTTAGAGGCCGAGACACGATACGAGCAGTACTTC,CASSLEAETRYEQYF
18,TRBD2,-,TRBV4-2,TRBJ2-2,TGTGCCAGCAGCCAAGAAGCTTTCGCGCGGGGGGCCGCCGGGGAGCTGTTTTTT,CASSQEAFARGAAGELFF
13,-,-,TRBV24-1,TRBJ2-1,TGTGCCACCAGTCACCGGGACATCAATGAGCAGTTCTTC,CATSHRDINEQFF
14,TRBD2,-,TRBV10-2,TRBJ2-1,TGCGCCAGCAGTACTAGCGTATCCTACAATGAGCAGTTCTTC,CASSTSVSYNEQFF
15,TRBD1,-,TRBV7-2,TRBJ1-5,TGTGCCAGCAGCTTAGCGCCAGGGACAGGTCAGCCCCAGCATTTT,CASSLAPGTGQPQHF
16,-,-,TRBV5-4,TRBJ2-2,TGTGCCAGCAGCACCGGAGAGGGGGGGCCCACCGGGGAGCTGTTTTTT,CASSTGEGGPTGELFF
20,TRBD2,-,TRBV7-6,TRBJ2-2,TGTGCCAGCAGCTACGCGGAACTAGCGGGAGAGCCGCGGGGACCCGGGGAGCTGTTTTTT,CASSYAELAGEPRGPGELFF